This note documents a single TCR beta chain sequence. This entry comes from a study of blood T cell repertoires in COVID-19. Study overall: Spain, Italy and the United States supplied samples that represented acute and convalescent COVID-19.

The method was immunoSEQ multiplex PCR; TCRdb's version includes in-frame clones alone and lacks a portion of them. This table has under 70,000 clones, around 90% appearing once. The germline V gene has CDR1 LNHNV and CDR2 YYDKDF (reference sequence). The CDR3 has 15 amino acids. The V gene lost 0 bases and the J gene lost 5 bases, with 10 bases spanning the gap. This clonotype was obtained from an elderly man with acute or convalescent COVID-19. The chain carries TRBV15 and TRBJ1-4; TRBD1 might be the D (5 bases). Sequenced sample: peripheral blood. In nucleotides, the CDR3 is TGTGCCACCAGCAGAGACTGGGGCCCAAATGAAAAACTGTTTTTT. Encoded protein: CATSRDWGPNEKLFF. The full variable domain, completed using reference TRBV15 and TRBJ1-4, is DAMVIQNPRYQVTQFGKPVTLSCSQTLNHNVMYWYQQKSSQAPKLLFHYYDKDFNNEADTPDNFQSRRPNTSFCFLDIRSPGLGDTAMYLCATSRDWGPNEKLFFGSGTQLSVL.